A selection of T cell receptor beta chains follows, all from one sample in a study of CD8 T cells in Susac syndrome. TCRdb passed the immunoSEQ multiplex PCR reads through MiXCR, listing each CDR3 protein once. The sample yields around 180,000 distinct CDR3 sequences, approximately 96% seen once. The sequenced sample was CD4+ T cells from PBMCs. The receptors were sampled from a human donor with multiple sclerosis. Each CDR3 is given with its conserved first and last residue. The D gene is left open where the match is weak. Only some rows state a clone size, as once, few, many or a class for expanded clones.

>TRBV28|TRBD1|-|TRBJ2-2
CASSPRTGSSTGELFF
TGTGCCAGCAGTCCTCGGACAGGGTCGAGCACCGGGGAGCTGTTTTTT
>TRBV20-1|-|-|TRBJ1-1
CSAIMNTEAFF
TGCAGTGCTATCATGAACACTGAAGCTTTCTTT
>TRBV28|TRBD1|-|TRBJ2-4
CASSPPPYRGWENIQYF
TGTGCCAGCAGTCCCCCGCCCTACAGGGGATGGGAAAACATTCAGTACTTC
>TRBV18|-|-|TRBJ2-1
CASSPQLGINEQFF
TGTGCCAGCTCACCACAGCTCGGAATCAATGAGCAGTTCTTC
>TRBV2|-|-|TRBJ2-5
CASRPIGLPIRGTQYF
TGTGCCAGCAGGCCCATCGGACTCCCAATTCGTGGGACCCAGTACTTC
>TRBV6-5|-|-|TRBJ1-2
CASSYSMGYGYTF
TGTGCCAGCAGTTACTCGATGGGCTATGGCTACACCTTC
>TRBV12-3/TRBV12-4|-|-|TRBJ2-3
CASSLPNTDTQYF
TGTGCCAGCAGTTTACCGAACACAGATACGCAGTATTTT
>TRBV6-2/TRBV6-3|-|-|TRBJ1-2
CASSHGRTYGYTF
TGTGCCAGCAGTCACGGACGGACCTATGGCTACACCTTC
>TRBV5-1|-|-|TRBJ1-2
CASSLLSGSYGYTF
TGCGCCAGCAGCTTGTTGTCTGGGTCCTATGGCTACACCTTC
>TRBV20-1|-|-|TRBJ2-6
CSARDPGSSGANVLTF
TGCAGTGCTAGAGATCCCGGAAGCTCTGGGGCCAACGTCCTGACTTTC
>TRBV20-1|-|once|TRBJ1-5
CSAGTDSPHQPQHF
TGCAGTGCTGGGACGGATTCACCCCATCAGCCCCAGCATTTT
>TRBV2|-|-|TRBJ2-7
CASSHGTPRQYF
TGTGCCAGCAGTCACGGGACTCCAAGGCAGTACTTC
>TRBV20-1|-|-|TRBJ1-1
CSATSSDTEAFF
TGCAGTGCTACCAGTTCTGACACTGAAGCTTTCTTT
>TRBV7-9|-|-|TRBJ2-7
CASSSDSRGEQYF
TGTGCCAGCAGCTCCGACAGTAGGGGCGAGCAGTACTTC
>TRBV30|-|-|TRBJ2-4
CAWRTWGPFKNIQYF
TGTGCCTGGAGGACGTGGGGGCCGTTCAAAAACATTCAGTACTTC
>TRBV20-1|-|-|TRBJ2-7
CSAKGNEQYF
TGCAGTGCTAAGGGGAACGAGCAGTACTTC
>TRBV7-8|-|-|TRBJ1-1
CASSSSAGLMGEAFF
TGTGCCAGCAGCTCTTCAGCAGGGCTTATGGGTGAAGCTTTCTTT
>TRBV7-9|-|-|TRBJ1-5
CASSRLDSQPQHF
TGTGCCAGCAGCCGCCTTGACAGTCAGCCCCAGCATTTT
>TRBV29-1|-|-|TRBJ2-5
CSVAGGSGGGETQYF
TGCAGCGTGGCGGGGGGATCAGGGGGCGGAGAGACCCAGTACTTC
>TRBV28|-|-|TRBJ1-6
CASSEGFALHF
TGTGCCAGCAGCGAGGGTTTTGCCCTCCACTTT
>TRBV7-9|-|-|TRBJ2-5
CASSRGRFEETQYF
TGTGCCAGCAGCCGCGGACGGTTCGAAGAGACCCAGTACTTC
>TRBV18|-|-|TRBJ1-5
CASSTRPRAQPQHF
TGTGCCAGCTCAACACGACCCCGGGCTCAGCCCCAGCATTTT
>TRBV2|-|-|TRBJ2-1
CARRVGPTNEQFF
TGTGCCAGACGGGTCGGACCGACGAATGAGCAGTTCTTC
>TRBV9|-|-|TRBJ1-3
CASRGRGNTIYF
TGTGCCAGTCGGGGACGTGGAAACACCATATATTTT
>TRBV30|-|-|TRBJ1-2
CACRMGVLYGYTF
TGTGCCTGCCGGATGGGAGTCCTCTATGGCTACACCTTC
>TRBV7-6|-|-|TRBJ2-2
CASSLVGRELFF
TGTGCCAGCAGCTTAGTAGGCAGGGAGCTGTTTTTT
>TRBV20-1|-|-|TRBJ2-3
CSASLWGMGADTQYF
TGCAGTGCCAGCCTGTGGGGGATGGGGGCAGATACGCAGTATTTT
>TRBV4-3|-|-|TRBJ2-7
CASSQEAASSYEQYF
TGCGCCAGCAGCCAAGAGGCAGCCAGCTCCTACGAGCAGTACTTC
>TRBV28|TRBD1|-|TRBJ1-5
CASRPTGDQPQHF
TGTGCCAGCAGGCCTACAGGGGATCAGCCCCAGCATTTT
>TRBV29-1|TRBD1|-|TRBJ2-1
CSVLGQGVTDEQFF
TGCAGCGTCCTAGGACAGGGGGTGACCGATGAGCAGTTCTTC
>TRBV12-3/TRBV12-4|-|once|TRBJ1-6
CASSFGQNSPLHF
TGTGCCAGCAGTTTTGGGCAGAATTCACCCCTCCACTTT
>TRBV3-1|TRBD1|once|TRBJ1-1
CASSQMGQGSSAFF
TGTGCCAGCAGCCAAATGGGACAGGGGAGTAGTGCTTTCTTT
>TRBV4-1|-|-|TRBJ2-3
CASSQDRLVSTDTQYF
TGCGCCAGCAGCCAAGATAGACTAGTTAGCACAGATACGCAGTATTTT